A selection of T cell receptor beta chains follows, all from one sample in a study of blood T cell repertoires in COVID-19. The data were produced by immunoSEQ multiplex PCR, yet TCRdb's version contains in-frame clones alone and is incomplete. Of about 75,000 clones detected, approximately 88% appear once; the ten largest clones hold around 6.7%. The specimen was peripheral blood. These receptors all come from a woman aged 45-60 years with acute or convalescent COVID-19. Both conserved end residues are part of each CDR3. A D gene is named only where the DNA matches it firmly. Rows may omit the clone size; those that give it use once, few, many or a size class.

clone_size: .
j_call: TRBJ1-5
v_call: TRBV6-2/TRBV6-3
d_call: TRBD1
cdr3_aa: CASSSPTGGNQPQHF
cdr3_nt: TGTGCCAGCAGTTCCCCGACAGGGGGCAATCAGCCCCAGCATTTT

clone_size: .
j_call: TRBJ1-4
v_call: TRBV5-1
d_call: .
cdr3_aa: CASSLTGEKLFF
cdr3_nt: TGCGCCAGCAGCTTAACGGGGGAAAAACTGTTTTTT

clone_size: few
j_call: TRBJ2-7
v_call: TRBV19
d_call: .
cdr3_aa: CASSGPFYEQYF
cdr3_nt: TGTGCCAGTAGTGGGCCGTTCTACGAGCAGTACTTC

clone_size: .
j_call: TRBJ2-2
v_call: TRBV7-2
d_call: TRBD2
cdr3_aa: CASTIAGLAGTTGELFF
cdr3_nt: TGTGCCAGCACTATAGCAGGACTAGCGGGAACAACCGGGGAGCTGTTTTTT

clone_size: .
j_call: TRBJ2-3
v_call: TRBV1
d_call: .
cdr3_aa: CTSFSGARKDTQYF
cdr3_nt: TGCACCAGCTTTAGCGGGGCTAGGAAAGATACGCAGTATTTT

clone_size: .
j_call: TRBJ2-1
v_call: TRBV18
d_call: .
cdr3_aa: CASSPPGTTFGAEQFF
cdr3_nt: TGTGCCAGCTCACCCCCCGGGACAACTTTTGGCGCTGAGCAGTTCTTC

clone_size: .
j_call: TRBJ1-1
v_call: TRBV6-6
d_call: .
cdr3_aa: CASSYTTGNTEAFF
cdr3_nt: TGTGCCAGCAGTTACACGACAGGGAACACTGAAGCTTTCTTT

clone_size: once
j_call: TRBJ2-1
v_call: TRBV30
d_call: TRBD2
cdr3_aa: CAWRTSGGAKNEQFF
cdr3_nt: TGTGCCTGGAGGACTAGCGGGGGGGCGAAGAATGAGCAGTTCTTC

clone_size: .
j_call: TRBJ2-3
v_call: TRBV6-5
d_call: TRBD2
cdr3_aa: CASSWGLAGGTDTQYF
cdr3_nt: TGTGCCAGCAGTTGGGGACTAGCGGGGGGCACAGATACGCAGTATTTT

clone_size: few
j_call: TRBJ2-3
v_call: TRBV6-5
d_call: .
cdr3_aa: CASSYIPTSTDTQYF
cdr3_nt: TGTGCCAGCAGTTACATTCCTACTAGCACAGATACGCAGTATTTT

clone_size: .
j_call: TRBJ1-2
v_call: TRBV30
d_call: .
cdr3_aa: CAWSEPGGGYTF
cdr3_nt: TGTGCCTGGAGTGAACCAGGAGGGGGCTACACCTTC

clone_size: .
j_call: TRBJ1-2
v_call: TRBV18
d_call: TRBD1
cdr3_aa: CASSPPMTGPRDYGYTF
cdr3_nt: TGTGCCAGCTCACCACCGATGACAGGGCCAAGAGACTATGGCTACACCTTC

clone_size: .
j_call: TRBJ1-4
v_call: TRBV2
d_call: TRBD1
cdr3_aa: CASMGTGGYEKLFF
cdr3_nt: TGTGCCAGCATGGGGACAGGGGGCTATGAAAAACTGTTTTTT

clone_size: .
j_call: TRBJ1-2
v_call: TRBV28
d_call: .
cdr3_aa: CASSLAGMRVTDYGYTF
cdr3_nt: TGTGCCAGCAGTTTAGCTGGGATGAGGGTGACGGACTATGGCTACACCTTC

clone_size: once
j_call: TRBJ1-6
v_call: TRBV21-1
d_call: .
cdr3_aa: CASSVPTGYNSPLHF
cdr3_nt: TGTGCCAGCAGCGTTCCGACAGGGTACAATTCACCCCTCCACTTT

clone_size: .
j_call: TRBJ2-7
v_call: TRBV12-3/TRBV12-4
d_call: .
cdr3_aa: CASSTGGSYEQYF
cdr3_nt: TGTGCCAGCAGTACCGGCGGTTCCTACGAGCAGTACTTC

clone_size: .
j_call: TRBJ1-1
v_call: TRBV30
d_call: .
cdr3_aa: CAWSGQLMNTEAFF
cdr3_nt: TGTGCCTGGAGTGGACAGCTAATGAACACTGAAGCTTTCTTT

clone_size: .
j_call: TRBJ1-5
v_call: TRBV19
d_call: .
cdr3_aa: CASSTPSRGLSNQPQHF
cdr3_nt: TGTGCCAGTAGTACCCCCTCGAGAGGGTTGAGCAATCAGCCCCAGCATTTT

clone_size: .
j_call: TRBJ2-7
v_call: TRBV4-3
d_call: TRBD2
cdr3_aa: CASSQDWGAGGVSYEQYF
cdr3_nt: TGCGCCAGCAGCCAAGATTGGGGGGCGGGAGGGGTTTCCTACGAGCAGTACTTC

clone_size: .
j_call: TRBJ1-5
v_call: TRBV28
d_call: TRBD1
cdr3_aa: CASGQDRVKPQHF
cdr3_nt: TGTGCCAGCGGGCAGGACAGGGTTAAGCCCCAGCATTTT

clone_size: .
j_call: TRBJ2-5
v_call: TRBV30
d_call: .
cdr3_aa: CAWSVLIQETQYF
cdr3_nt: TGTGCCTGGAGTGTATTAATCCAAGAGACCCAGTACTTC

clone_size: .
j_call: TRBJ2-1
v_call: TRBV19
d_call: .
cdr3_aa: CASNRGYDRGNEQFF
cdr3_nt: TGTGCCAGTAATAGGGGTTATGACAGAGGCAATGAGCAGTTCTTC

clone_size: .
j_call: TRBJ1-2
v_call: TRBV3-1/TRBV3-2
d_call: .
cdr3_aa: CASSRTDYGYTF
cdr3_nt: TGTGCCAGCAGCCGGACAGACTATGGCTACACCTTC

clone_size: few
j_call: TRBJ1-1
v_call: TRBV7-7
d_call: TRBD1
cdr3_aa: CASSLRQGTEAFF
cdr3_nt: TGTGCTAGCAGCCTAAGACAGGGGACTGAAGCTTTCTTT

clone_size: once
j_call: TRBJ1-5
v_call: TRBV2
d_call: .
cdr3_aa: CASSGSSGRVRNQPQHF
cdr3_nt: TGTGCCAGCAGTGGGTCGTCGGGAAGGGTTCGGAATCAGCCCCAGCATTTT

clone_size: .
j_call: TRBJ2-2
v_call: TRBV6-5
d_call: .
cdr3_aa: CASSRRSNTGELFF
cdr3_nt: TGTGCCAGCAGTCGCCGGTCCAACACCGGGGAGCTGTTTTTT

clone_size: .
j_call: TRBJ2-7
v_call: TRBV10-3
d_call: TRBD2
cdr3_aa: CAISDGGSGSYEQYF
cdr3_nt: TGTGCCATCAGTGACGGGGGGAGTGGGTCCTACGAGCAGTACTTC

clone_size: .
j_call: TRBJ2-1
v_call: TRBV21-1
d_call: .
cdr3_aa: CASSKGLGLRYNEQFF
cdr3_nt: TGTGCCAGCAGCAAGGGACTGGGACTAAGATACAATGAGCAGTTCTTC

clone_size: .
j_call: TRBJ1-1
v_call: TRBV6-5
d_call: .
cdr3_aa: CASSQQGWEAFF
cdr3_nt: TGTGCCAGCAGCCAACAGGGATGGGAAGCTTTCTTT

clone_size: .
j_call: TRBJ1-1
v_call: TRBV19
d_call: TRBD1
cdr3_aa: CASRPDRGNTEAFF
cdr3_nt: TGTGCCAGTAGGCCGGACAGGGGGAACACTGAAGCTTTCTTT

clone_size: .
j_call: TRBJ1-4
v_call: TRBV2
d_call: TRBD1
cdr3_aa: CASSPPQGAREKLFF
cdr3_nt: TGTGCCAGCAGTCCACCACAGGGGGCCCGGGAAAAACTGTTTTTT

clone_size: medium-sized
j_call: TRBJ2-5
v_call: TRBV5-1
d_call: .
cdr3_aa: CASSFLADPRRETQYF
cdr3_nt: TGCGCCAGCAGCTTCTTAGCGGACCCTCGGCGGGAGACCCAGTACTTC

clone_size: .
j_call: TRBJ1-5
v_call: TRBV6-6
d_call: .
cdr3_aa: CASNNNGLGNQPQHF
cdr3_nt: TGTGCCAGCAACAATAACGGACTGGGCAATCAGCCCCAGCATTTT

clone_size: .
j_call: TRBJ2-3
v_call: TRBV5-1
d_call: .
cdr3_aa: CASSPAGLESDTQYF
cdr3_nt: TGCGCCAGCAGCCCGGCAGGGCTAGAGTCAGATACGCAGTATTTT

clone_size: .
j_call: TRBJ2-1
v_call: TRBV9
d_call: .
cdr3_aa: CASSVGSRYNEQFF
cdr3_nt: TGTGCCAGCAGCGTAGGGTCGCGGTACAATGAGCAGTTCTTC

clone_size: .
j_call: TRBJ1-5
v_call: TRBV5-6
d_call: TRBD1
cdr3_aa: CASSRGQGGSPQHF
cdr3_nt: TGTGCCAGCAGCCGGGGACAGGGGGGTTCACCCCAGCATTTT

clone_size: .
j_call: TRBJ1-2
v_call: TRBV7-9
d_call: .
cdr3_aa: CASSLDTNYGYTF
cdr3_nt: TGTGCCAGCAGCTTGGACACTAACTATGGCTACACCTTC

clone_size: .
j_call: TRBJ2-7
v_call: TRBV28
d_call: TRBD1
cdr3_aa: CASSLGVGDSYEQYF
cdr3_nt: TGTGCCAGCAGTTTAGGTGTGGGGGACAGCTACGAGCAGTACTTC

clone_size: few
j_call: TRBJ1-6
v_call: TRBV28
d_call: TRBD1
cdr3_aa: CASRGTANSPLHF
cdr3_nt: TGTGCCAGCAGGGGGACAGCAAATTCACCCCTCCACTTT

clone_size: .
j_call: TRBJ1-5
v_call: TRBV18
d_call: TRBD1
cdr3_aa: CASSDVDRGHQPQHF
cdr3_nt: TGTGCCAGCTCCGACGTCGACAGGGGGCATCAGCCCCAGCATTTT

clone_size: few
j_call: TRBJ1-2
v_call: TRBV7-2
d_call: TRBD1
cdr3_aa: CASSRDRVYGYTF
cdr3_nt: TGTGCCAGCAGTCGGGACAGGGTCTATGGCTACACCTTC

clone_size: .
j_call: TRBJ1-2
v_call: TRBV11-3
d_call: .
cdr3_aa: CASSLVRSDYGYTF
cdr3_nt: TGTGCCAGCAGCTTGGTAAGATCGGACTATGGCTACACCTTC

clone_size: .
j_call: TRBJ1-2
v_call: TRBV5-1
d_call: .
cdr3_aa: CASSSGAGWGYTF
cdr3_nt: TGCGCCAGCAGCTCCGGGGCGGGATGGGGCTACACCTTC

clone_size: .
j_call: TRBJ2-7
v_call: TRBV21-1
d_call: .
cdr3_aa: CASSGRGQGAYEQYF
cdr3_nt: TGTGCCAGCAGCGGCCGGGGACAGGGAGCCTACGAGCAGTACTTC

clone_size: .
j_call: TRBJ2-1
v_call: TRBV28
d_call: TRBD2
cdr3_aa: CASSSPTSGPSYNEQFF
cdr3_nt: TGTGCCAGCAGTTCCCCGACTAGCGGACCATCCTACAATGAGCAGTTCTTC

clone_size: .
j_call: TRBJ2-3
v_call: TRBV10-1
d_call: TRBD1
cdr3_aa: CASSGQGIDTQYF
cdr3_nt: TGCGCCAGCAGTGGACAGGGGATAGATACGCAGTATTTT

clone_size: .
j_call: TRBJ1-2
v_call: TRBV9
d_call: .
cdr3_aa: CASSVGTGNGYGYTF
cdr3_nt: TGTGCCAGCAGCGTAGGAACAGGGAACGGCTATGGCTACACCTTC

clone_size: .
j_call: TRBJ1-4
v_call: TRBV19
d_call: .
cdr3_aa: CASRPGSANEKLFF
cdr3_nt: TGTGCCAGCCGTCCGGGGTCGGCTAATGAAAAACTGTTTTTT